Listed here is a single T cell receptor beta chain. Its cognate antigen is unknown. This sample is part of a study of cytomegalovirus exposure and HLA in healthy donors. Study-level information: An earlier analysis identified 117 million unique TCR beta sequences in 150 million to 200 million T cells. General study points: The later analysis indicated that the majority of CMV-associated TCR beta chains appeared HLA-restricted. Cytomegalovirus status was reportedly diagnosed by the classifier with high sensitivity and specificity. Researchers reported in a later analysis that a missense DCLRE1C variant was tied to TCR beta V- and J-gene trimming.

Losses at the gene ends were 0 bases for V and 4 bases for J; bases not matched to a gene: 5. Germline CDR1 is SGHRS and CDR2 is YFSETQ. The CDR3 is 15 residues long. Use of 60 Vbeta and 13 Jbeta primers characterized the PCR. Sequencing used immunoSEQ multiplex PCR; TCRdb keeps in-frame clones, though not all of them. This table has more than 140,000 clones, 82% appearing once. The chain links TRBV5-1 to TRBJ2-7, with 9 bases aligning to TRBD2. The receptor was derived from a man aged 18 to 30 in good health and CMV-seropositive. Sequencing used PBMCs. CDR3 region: CASSLVSSGKYEQYF. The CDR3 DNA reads TGCGCCAGCAGCTTGGTTTCTAGCGGGAAGTACGAGCAGTACTTC.